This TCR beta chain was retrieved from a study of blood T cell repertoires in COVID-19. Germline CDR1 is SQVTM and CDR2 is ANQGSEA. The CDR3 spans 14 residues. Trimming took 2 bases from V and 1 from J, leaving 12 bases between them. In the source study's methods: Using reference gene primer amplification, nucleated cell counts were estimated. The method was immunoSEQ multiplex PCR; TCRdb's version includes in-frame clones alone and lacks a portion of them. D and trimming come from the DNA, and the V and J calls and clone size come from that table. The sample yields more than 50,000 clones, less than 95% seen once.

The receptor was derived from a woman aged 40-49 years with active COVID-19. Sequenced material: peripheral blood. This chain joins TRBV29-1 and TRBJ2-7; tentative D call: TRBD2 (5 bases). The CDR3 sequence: CSVERETPSYEQYF. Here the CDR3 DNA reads TGCAGCGTTGAAAGGGAGACACCTTCCTACGAGCAGTACTTC.